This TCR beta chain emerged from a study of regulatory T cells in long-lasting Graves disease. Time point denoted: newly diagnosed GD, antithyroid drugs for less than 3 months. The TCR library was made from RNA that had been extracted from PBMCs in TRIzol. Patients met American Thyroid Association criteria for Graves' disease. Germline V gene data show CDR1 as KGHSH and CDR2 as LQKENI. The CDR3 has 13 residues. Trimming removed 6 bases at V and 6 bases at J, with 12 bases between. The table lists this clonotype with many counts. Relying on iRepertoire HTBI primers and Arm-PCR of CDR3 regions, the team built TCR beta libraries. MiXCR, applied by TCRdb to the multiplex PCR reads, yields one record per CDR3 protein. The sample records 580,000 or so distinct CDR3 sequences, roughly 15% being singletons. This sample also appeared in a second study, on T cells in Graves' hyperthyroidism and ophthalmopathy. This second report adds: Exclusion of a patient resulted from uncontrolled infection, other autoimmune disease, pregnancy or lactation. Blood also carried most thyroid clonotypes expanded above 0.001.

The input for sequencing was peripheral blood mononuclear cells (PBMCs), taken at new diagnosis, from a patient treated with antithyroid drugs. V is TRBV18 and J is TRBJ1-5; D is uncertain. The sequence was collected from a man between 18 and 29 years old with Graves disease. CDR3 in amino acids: CASSETQVQPQHF. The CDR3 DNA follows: TGTGCCAGCTCCGAAACCCAGGTTCAGCCCCAGCATTTT.